Listed here are 5 T cell receptor beta chains from one sample, sequenced in a study of CD4+ T cells in melanoma. Sequencing used immunoSEQ multiplex PCR; TCRdb keeps in-frame clones, though not all of them. The sample yields over 15,000 clones, roughly four fifths seen once. The sequenced material came from cells from a culture (not recorded whether cultured in vitro). These receptors were obtained from a human donor with melanoma.

The V and J genes are TRBV30 and TRBJ1-2, with D possibly matching TRBD1 (5 bases). Germline assignment: CDR1 GTSNPN and CDR2 SVGIG (reference sequence). Trimming stripped 2 bases from V and 8 bases from J, with 21 bases between. The CDR3 has 15 residues. CDR3 coding DNA: TGTGCCTGGAGTCACTCAGGGCATCGCTTTAGGGGCTACACCTTC. Its translation: CAWSHSGHRFRGYTF. The variable domain in full, with the rest retrieved from reference TRBV30 and TRBJ1-2, is SQTIHQWPATLVQPVGSPLSLECTVEGTSNPNLYWYRQAAGRGLQLLFYSVGIGQISSEVPQNLSASRPQDRQFILSSKKLLLSDSGFYLCAWSHSGHRFRGYTFGSGTRLTVV.

J is TRBJ2-1 and V is TRBV5-1, with TRBD2 matching 9 bases. This CDR3 has 15 amino acids. In germline, CDR1 is SGHRS, CDR2 YFSETQ. V lost 2 bases and J lost 7; bases outside the gene matches: 7. Written as DNA, the CDR3 is TGCGCCAGCAGCTTAATACGGCGGGGGGGGAATGAGCAGTTCTTC. Its translation is CASSLIRRGGNEQFF.

Written as DNA, the CDR3 is TGTGCCAGTAGTTACACAGGGATCACCTATAATTCACCCCTCCACTTT. Translation gives CASSYTGITYNSPLHF. The rearrangement joins TRBV19 to TRBJ1-6; TRBD1 is a possible D gene (6 bases). CDR1 and CDR2 from the germline V gene are LNHDA and SQIVND (reference sequence). CDR3 length equals 16 residues. V lost 5 bases, J lost 2 bases, and 13 bases lay in between.

The chain carries TRBV7-3 and TRBJ2-2; perhaps TRBD2 as D (6 bases). Germline values: CDR1 SGHTA, CDR2 FQGTGA. The length of the CDR3 is 15 residues. V lost 2 bases, J lost 4 bases, and 11 bases lay in between. Written as DNA, the CDR3 is TGTGCCAGCAGCTTAGGCGGCGGGGCCACCGGGGAGCTGTTTTTT. Its translation is CASSLGGGATGELFF. The full variable domain, rest sourced from reference TRBV7-3 and TRBJ2-2, is GAGVSQTPSNKVTEKGKYVELRCDPISGHTALYWYRQSLGQGPEFLIYFQGTGAADDSGLPNDRFFAVRPEGSVSTLKIQRTERGDSAVYLCASSLGGGATGELFFGEGSRLTVL.

The chain couples TRBV2 to TRBJ2-7; 10 bases map to TRBD1. The CDR3 has 12 amino acids. Looked up from germline, CDR1 is SNHLY and CDR2 is FYNNEI. V lost 7 bases and J lost 6; bases outside the gene matches: 3. The CDR3, as DNA: TGTGCCAGCACCGGACAGGGGGTCGAGCAGTACTTC. Amino acid sequence: CASTGQGVEQYF.